The sequence of this T cell receptor beta chain was determined in a study of blood T cell repertoires in COVID-19. About the study: Samples of COVID-19 (acute and convalescent) were obtained from the United States, Italy and Spain. The cDNA or gDNA used as material had been derived from T cells, B-cell-depleted T cells, or PBMCs.

Clones were read by immunoSEQ multiplex PCR, and TCRdb kept only the in-frame ones, dropping some. The repertoire holds roughly 340,000 clones, with about 88% as singletons. The V gene lost 5 bases and the J gene lost 2 bases, with 13 bases spanning the gap. CDR3 length: 15 amino acids. The V gene's germline CDR1 is MNHEY and CDR2 SMNVEV (reference sequence). Enrollment of patients from Seattle took place during active infection, with longitudinal follow-up. The chain recombines TRBV27 with TRBJ1-3; D is unclear. This clonotype was sampled from a woman between 70 and 85 years old with COVID-19, enrolled during active disease. The sample consisted of peripheral blood. The CDR3, as DNA: TGTGCCAGCAGTCGGTCGCGGATCGCTGGAAACACCATATATTTT. This codes for CASSRSRIAGNTIYF.